The 21 T cell receptor beta chains given below trace back to one sample, sequenced in a study of technical replicates of blood from several donors. The data were produced by immunoSEQ multiplex PCR, yet TCRdb's version contains in-frame clones alone and is incomplete. The profile covers 91,000 or so clones, with approximately 95% appearing a single time and 0.33% taken by the ten largest. The sample was T cells isolated from PBMCs. The receptors were sampled from a human donor in good health.

The sample holds a few counts of this clone. The chain links TRBV5-1 to TRBJ2-1, with 15 bases lining up with TRBD2. The CDR3 totals 16 residues. Germline V lookup: CDR1 SGHRS, CDR2 YFSETQ. V shed 3 bases and J 6 bases; nucleotides not matched to a gene: 4. This chain's CDR3 is CASSWTSGRATNEQFF. In nucleotides, the CDR3 is TGCGCCAGCAGCTGGACTAGCGGGAGGGCAACCAATGAGCAGTTCTTC.

V usage is TRBV5-1 and J usage is TRBJ2-1; 7 bases fit TRBD2. Germline trimming cut 6 bases from V and 9 bases from J; bases unmatched to any gene: 12. In germline, CDR1 is SGHRS, CDR2 YFSETQ. The CDR3 runs to 14 residues. CDR3 sequence: CASKVAGVGVEQFF. The CDR3 nucleotides are TGCGCCAGCAAGGTCGCGGGAGTAGGGGTTGAGCAGTTCTTC.

The rearrangement joins TRBV7-9 to TRBJ2-3; 7 nucleotides line up with TRBD2. V trimming: 8 bases; J trimming: 3 bases; junction bases outside the gene matches: 11. Germline CDR1 reads SEHNR; CDR2 reads FQNEAQ (reference sequence). CDR3 length equals 15 residues. CDR3 in amino acids: CASCAGRALTDTQYF. In nucleotides, the CDR3 is TGTGCCAGCTGTGCGGGGAGGGCCTTGACAGATACGCAGTATTTT.

The V gene is TRBV4-3, the J gene TRBJ1-2, with D possibly TRBD1 on 5 matching bases. The ends were cut back, 0 bases at V and 2 bases at J, with 7 bases in the middle. The CDR3 consists of 14 residues. Germline loops: CDR1 LGHNA, CDR2 YSLEER. The CDR3 here is CASSQDPGNYGYTF. In DNA, the CDR3 is TGCGCCAGCAGCCAAGATCCAGGGAACTATGGCTACACCTTC.

The rearrangement joins TRBV25-1 to TRBJ2-7, with 9 bases matching TRBD1. Germline CDR1 is MGHDK and CDR2 is SYGVNS. The CDR3 contains 15 residues. Unmatched junction bases numbered 5, after V lost 0 bases and J lost 5 bases. CDR3 residues: CASSEYGTGKNEQYF. CDR3 nucleotide sequence: TGTGCCAGCAGTGAATACGGGACAGGGAAGAACGAGCAGTACTTC.

The V and J genes are TRBV30 and TRBJ2-5; 8 nucleotides align to TRBD2. CDR3 size: 16 residues. Trimming at V came to 4 bases and at J to 2 bases, leaving 12 bases not matched to a gene. Germline assignment: CDR1 GTSNPN and CDR2 SVGIG (reference sequence). CDR3 nucleotide sequence: TGTGCCTGGACTCCGGGACTAGTCCCCCCACAAGAGACCCAGTACTTC. It yields the protein CAWTPGLVPPQETQYF. Full variable domain (remainder filled in from reference TRBV30 and TRBJ2-5): SQTIHQWPATLVQPVGSPLSLECTVEGTSNPNLYWYRQAAGRGLQLLFYSVGIGQISSEVPQNLSASRPQDRQFILSSKKLLLSDSGFYLCAWTPGLVPPQETQYFGPGTRLLVL.

The rearrangement links TRBV2 to TRBJ2-1, with unresolved D. Trimming removed 3 bases from V and 1 base from J, with 10 bases in between. Germline V gene sequence: CDR1 SNHLY, CDR2 FYNNEI. The CDR3 runs to 15 residues. The CDR3 reads CASSESLLSYNEQFF. CDR3 in DNA: TGTGCCAGCAGTGAGAGCCTCCTTTCCTACAATGAGCAGTTCTTC.

The chain employs TRBV18 and TRBJ1-1; perhaps TRBD1 as D (6 bases). V gave up 1 base and J gave up 1 base, with 13 bases separating them. The CDR3 runs 16 residues. Germline assignment: CDR1 KGHSH and CDR2 LQKENI. The CDR3 DNA reads as TGTGCCAGCTCACCACGAGAGACAGGAGCGAACACTGAAGCTTTCTTT. This encodes CASSPRETGANTEAFF.

This rearrangement joins TRBV18 to TRBJ1-3, with D possibly being TRBD1 (5 bases). Trimming pared 2 bases from V and 0 bases from J, leaving 11 bases between. Germline V gene sequence: CDR1 KGHSH, CDR2 LQKENI. The CDR3 runs to 16 residues. The CDR3 here is CASSPARDFSGNTIYF. CDR3 bases: TGTGCCAGCTCACCAGCCAGGGACTTCTCTGGAAACACCATATATTTT.

CDR3 coding DNA: TGTGCCAGCAGCTGGGACAGGAGCGGGGAGCTGTTTTTT. Residues: CASSWDRSGELFF. This sequence joins TRBV5-4 and TRBJ2-2; 8 nucleotides line up with TRBD1. The CDR3 has 13 residues. J gave up 7 bases and V 3 bases, and 2 bases lay outside the gene matches. From germline, CDR1 is SGHNT and CDR2 YYREEE (reference sequence). Together with reference TRBV5-4 and TRBJ2-2, the CDR3 gives the full variable domain: ETGVTQSPTHLIKTRGQQVTLRCSSQSGHNTVSWYQQALGQGPQFIFQYYREEENGRGNFPPRFSGLQFPNYSSELNVNALELDDSALYLCASSWDRSGELFFGEGSRLTVL.

The chain carries TRBV5-1 and TRBJ2-5, with 11 bases that match TRBD2. V gave up 0 bases and J gave up 1 base; unmatched junction bases: 2. CDR3 length: 16 amino acids. Per the germline V gene, CDR1 is SGHRS and CDR2 is YFSETQ. Here the CDR3 DNA reads TGCGCCAGCAGCTTGGGGGGACTAGCGGCCCAAGAGACCCAGTACTTC. The encoded protein is CASSLGGLAAQETQYF.

Only one count was recorded for this clone. This chain uses TRBV28 with TRBJ2-7; 7 bases match TRBD1. The CDR3 length is 14 residues. CDR1 MDHEN and CDR2 SYDVKM come from the germline V gene. The trim removed 5 bases at V and 1 base at J, leaving 5 bases unmatched. The CDR3, as DNA: TGTGCCAGCAGTCTATACAGGGGTTCCTACGAGCAGTACTTC. Translating it yields CASSLYRGSYEQYF. Based on the CDR3 plus reference TRBV28 and TRBJ2-7, the full variable domain is DVKVTQSSRYLVKRTGEKVFLECVQDMDHENMFWYRQDPGLGLRLIYFSYDVKMKEKGDIPEGYSVSREKKERFSLILESASTNQTSMYLCASSLYRGSYEQYFGPGTRLTVT.

The J gene is TRBJ1-3, the V gene TRBV6-6; D gene unclear. Germline CDR1 reads MNHNY; CDR2 reads SVGAGI (reference sequence). The CDR3 sequence is 14 residues long. V was trimmed by 7 bases and J by 2 bases, leaving 12 bases between them. The CDR3 DNA follows: TGTGCCAGCACCCCGAGGGCCACTGGAAACACCATATATTTT. Translated, it gives CASTPRATGNTIYF.

The count of this clone is one. A junction boundary mismatches the germline segment, possibly from a read error. The chain has TRBV2 and TRBJ2-5; 8 positions match TRBD1. The CDR3 spans 15 residues. Germline-derived CDR1 and CDR2 are SNHLY and FYNNEI. CDR3 sequence: CTSTWTGSSLETQYF. The CDR3 bases are TGTACCAGCACCTGGACAGGGAGCAGCTTAGAGACCCAGTACTTC.

V is TRBV6-5 and J is TRBJ1-1; D unclear. CDR1 MNHEY and CDR2 SVGAGI come from the germline V gene. Trimming took 6 bases from V and 1 from J, leaving 9 bases between them. This CDR3 comprises 13 residues. This CDR3 reads CASSTARNTEAFF. CDR3 DNA: TGTGCCAGCAGCACAGCAAGGAACACTGAAGCTTTCTTT.

This chain joins TRBV9 and TRBJ2-2; 8 bases map to TRBD1. With 7 bases clipped from V and 6 bases from J, the junction kept 8 bases outside the gene matches. The CDR3 length is 14 residues. Germline-derived CDR1 and CDR2 are SGDLS and YYNGEE. CDR3 nucleotides: TGTGCCAGCCGGAGGGACAGGTCCTCCGGGGAGCTGTTTTTT. This codes for CASRRDRSSGELFF.

The V gene is TRBV7-3, the J gene TRBJ2-3, with TRBD2 as a possible D gene (5 bases). This CDR3 contains 13 residues. Germline CDR1 is SGHTA and CDR2 is FQGTGA. The V and J ends lost 3 bases and 5 bases respectively, with 9 bases between them. The CDR3 coding sequence is TGTGCCAGCAGCTTGGTGGGAGAAGATACGCAGTATTTT. This encodes CASSLVGEDTQYF.

The gene calls are TRBV5-5 and TRBJ2-2; a possible D gene is TRBD1 (6 bases). This CDR3 has 15 amino acids. Germline V CDR1 and CDR2: SGHKS, YYEKEE (reference sequence). Between the trimmed V and J ends, which lost 4 bases and 0 bases, there was a span of 10 bases. The CDR3 coding sequence is TGTGCCAGCAGCACCGGGACACCGAACACCGGGGAGCTGTTTTTT. Encoded protein: CASSTGTPNTGELFF.

The rearrangement joins TRBV7-3 to TRBJ2-3; D is perhaps TRBD1 (6 bases). V gave up 4 bases and J gave up 5 bases, with 10 bases separating them. Germline values: CDR1 SGHTA, CDR2 FQGTGA. The CDR3 runs 13 residues. CDR3 residues: CASSSRTEDTQYF. The CDR3 coding sequence is TGTGCCAGCAGCTCTAGGACAGAAGATACGCAGTATTTT.

The V and J genes are TRBV27 and TRBJ2-7; D may be TRBD2 (5 bases). The ends were cut back, 2 bases at V and 7 bases at J, with 15 bases in the middle. The CDR3 is made up of 14 amino acids. From germline, CDR1 is MNHEY and CDR2 SMNVEV (reference sequence). The CDR3 sequence: CASSLALVFREQYF. In DNA, the CDR3 is TGTGCCAGCAGTTTAGCACTAGTATTTCGGGAGCAGTACTTC.

The chain links TRBV19 to TRBJ1-1; D is possibly TRBD1 (5 bases). Trimming left V 10 bases short and J 3 bases short, with 15 bases between. Germline values: CDR1 LNHDA, CDR2 SQIVND (reference sequence). The CDR3 extends over 13 amino acids. CDR3 loop: CATSGTRDTEAFF. CDR3 coding DNA: TGTGCCACATCAGGGACTAGGGACACTGAAGCTTTCTTT.